This section outlines one TCR beta chain sequence together with its context. V gave up 2 bases and J gave up 3 bases; unmatched junction bases: 5. Germline CDR1 reads KGHSH; CDR2 reads LQKENI. The CDR3 is 15 amino acids. These data are taken from a study of OX40 agonist ivuxolimab in advanced cancers. Study background: Aged roughly 20 to 79 with a mean of 60 years, they were roughly 83% male.

Here immunoSEQ multiplex PCR was the method, and the copy in TCRdb shows in-frame clones only, minus some. The sample lists about 6,200 clones, around 80% occurring once. The starting material was CD4+ or CD8+ T cells sorted from blood, obtained in a trial of the OX40 agonist ivuxolimab. V and J are TRBV18 and TRBJ2-5; 8 nucleotides align to TRBD2. This sequence originates from an adult with an advanced solid tumor such as melanoma, head and neck, liver or kidney cancer. CDR3 in DNA: TGTGCCAGCTCACCAATTAGCGGGGAAAAAGAGACCCAGTACTTC. Translated: CASSPISGEKETQYF.